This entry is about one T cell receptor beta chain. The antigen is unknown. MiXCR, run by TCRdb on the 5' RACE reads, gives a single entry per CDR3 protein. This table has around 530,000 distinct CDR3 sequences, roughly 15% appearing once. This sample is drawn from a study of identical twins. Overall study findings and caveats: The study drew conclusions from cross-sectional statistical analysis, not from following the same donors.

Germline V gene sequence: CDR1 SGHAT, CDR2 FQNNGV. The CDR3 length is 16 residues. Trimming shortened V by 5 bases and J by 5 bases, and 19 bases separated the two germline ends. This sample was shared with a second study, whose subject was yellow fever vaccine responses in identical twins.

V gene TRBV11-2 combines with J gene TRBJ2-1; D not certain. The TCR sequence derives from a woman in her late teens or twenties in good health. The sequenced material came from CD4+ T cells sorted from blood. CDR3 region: CASSTHLDRPNNEQFF. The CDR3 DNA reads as TGTGCCAGCAGCACCCATTTGGACCGCCCCAACAATGAGCAGTTCTTC.